This is a list of T cell receptor beta chains from one sample in a study of Graves' ophthalmopathy and Graves' hyperthyroidism. Each CDR3 protein gets one entry after TCRdb re-called the multiplex PCR reads with MiXCR. The table lists 500,000 to 800,000 distinct CDR3 sequences, over 40% of them singletons, with 3% to 3.5% in the top ten. Material: peripheral blood. The receptors shown here come from an adult man with Graves' ophthalmopathy. The CDR3 runs from the conserved cysteine through the conserved F or W. Each record gives: J gene, clone size, D gene, V gene, CDR3 protein, CDR3 DNA. A D gene is named only where the DNA matches it firmly. Expanded clones get a size class; other rows say once, few or many, or leave the size out.

>TRBJ2-7|-|-|TRBV5-1
CASSSEPGWGAPYEQYF
TGCGCCAGCAGCTCGGAGCCGGGGTGGGGGGCTCCCTACGAGCAGTACTTC
>TRBJ1-3|-|-|TRBV5-1
CASSQDPTPISGNTIYF
TGCGCCAGCAGCCAAGACCCTACCCCCATCTCTGGAAACACCATATATTTT
>TRBJ1-5|-|TRBD1|TRBV6-8
CASSLRRGQGYQPQHF
TGTGCCAGCAGTCTCCGGCGGGGACAGGGGTATCAGCCCCAGCATTTT
>TRBJ1-1|-|-|TRBV5-1
CASSTDTITRGNTEAFF
TGCGCCAGCAGCACGGATACGATTACTCGGGGAAACACTGAAGCTTTCTTT
>TRBJ1-1|many|-|TRBV12-3/TRBV12-4
CASSQRIRGLRPNTEAFF
TGTGCCAGCAGTCAGCGGATCAGGGGCCTGCGGCCGAACACTGAAGCTTTCTTT
>TRBJ1-3|once|-|TRBV25-1
CASSLGTRGTGNTIYF
TGTGCCAGCAGTTTGGGGACCCGGGGAACTGGAAACACCATATATTTT
>TRBJ2-7|many|-|TRBV5-1
CASSSQPAGEQYF
TGCGCCAGCAGCTCCCAGCCCGCGGGCGAGCAGTACTTC
>TRBJ2-7|-|TRBD2|TRBV9
CASSPMGASGSSYEQYF
TGTGCCAGCTCACCTATGGGCGCTAGCGGGAGCTCCTACGAGCAGTACTTC
>TRBJ2-7|-|TRBD2|TRBV10-3
CAIRASGRIFYEQYF
TGTGCCATCAGGGCTAGCGGGAGAATCTTCTACGAGCAGTACTTC
>TRBJ1-3|many|-|TRBV2
CASSLGVSGNTIYF
TGTGCCAGCAGTCTAGGAGTCTCTGGAAACACCATATATTTT
>TRBJ2-5|-|-|TRBV5-4
CASSLGQMGDTQYF
TGTGCCAGCAGCTTGGGACAGATGGGAGATACGCAGTACTTC
>TRBJ2-7|few|-|TRBV4-1
CASSQESHGSYEQYF
TGCGCCAGCAGCCAAGAGTCCCACGGTTCCTACGAGCAGTACTTC
>TRBJ2-2|-|-|TRBV5-4
CASSFQINTGELFF
TGTGCCAGCAGCTTCCAAATTAACACCGGGGAGCTGTTTTTT
>TRBJ2-2|few|TRBD2|TRBV9
CASRLGLAGSTGELFF
TGTGCCAGCAGACTAGGACTAGCGGGTAGCACCGGGGAGCTGTTTTTT
>TRBJ1-1|-|TRBD1|TRBV18
CASSPLTGVNTEAFF
TGTGCCAGCTCACCCCTAACAGGGGTGAACACTGAAGCTTTCTTT
>TRBJ2-7|many|-|TRBV20-1
CSARERGDSYEQYF
TGCAGTGCTAGAGAGCGCGGCGACTCCTACGAGCAGTACTTC
>TRBJ1-4|few|-|TRBV6-6
CASMSGLAANEKLFF
TGTGCCAGCATGTCCGGACTGGCTGCTAATGAAAAACTGTTTTTT
>TRBJ2-5|once|-|TRBV25-1
CASSARRKETQYF
TGTGCCAGCAGTGCTAGGCGTAAAGAGACCCAGTACTTC
>TRBJ1-1|many|-|TRBV20-1
CSARVVGPEAFF
TGCAGTGCTAGAGTCGTAGGGCCTGAAGCTTTCTTT
>TRBJ2-5|many|TRBD2|TRBV29-1
CSVDPSGIQETQYF
TGCAGCGTTGACCCTAGCGGGATCCAAGAGACCCAGTACTTC
>TRBJ2-5|many|-|TRBV29-1
CSVIQVEETQYF
TGCAGCGTAATACAGGTGGAAGAGACCCAGTACTTC
>TRBJ2-3|-|TRBD2|TRBV12-5
CASSPRLAGVLYTQYF
TGTGCCAGCAGCCCCCGACTAGCGGGAGTTTTATATACGCAGTATTTT
>TRBJ1-1|few|-|TRBV4-3
CASSPGGRGYTEAFF
TGCGCCAGCAGCCCTGGTGGCAGGGGTTACACTGAAGCTTTCTTT
>TRBJ1-5|few|TRBD1|TRBV6-5
CASRPSGTANQPQHF
TGTGCCAGCAGACCGAGTGGGACAGCTAATCAGCCCCAGCATTTT
>TRBJ1-4|many|-|TRBV11-3
CASSLDLSEKLFF
TGTGCCAGCAGCTTAGATCTCAGCGAAAAACTGTTTTTT
>TRBJ1-1|many|-|TRBV19
CASSIKVVNTEAFF
TGTGCCAGTAGTATAAAGGTAGTGAACACTGAAGCTTTCTTT
>TRBJ2-2|-|TRBD1|TRBV7-9
CASSVGGQVELFF
TGTGCCAGCAGCGTAGGGGGACAGGTGGAGCTGTTTTTT
>TRBJ1-4|-|-|TRBV7-2
CASSFGVEKLFF
TGTGCCAGCAGCTTCGGGGTTGAAAAACTGTTTTTT
>TRBJ2-1|-|TRBD2|TRBV20-1
CSARGGRGNEQFF
TGCAGTGCTAGAGGGGGGAGGGGAAATGAGCAGTTCTTC
>TRBJ2-7|few|-|TRBV12-5
CASGSTGIAVAYEQYF
TGTGCTAGTGGTTCCACAGGGATAGCGGTCGCCTACGAGCAGTACTTC
>TRBJ2-2|few|-|TRBV7-9
CASSRPWAGAAGELFF
TGTGCCAGCAGCCGCCCCTGGGCGGGGGCTGCCGGGGAGCTGTTTTTT
>TRBJ2-7|-|TRBD2|TRBV10-3
CAISGLAGVVDEQYF
TGTGCCATCAGTGGACTAGCGGGAGTCGTCGACGAGCAGTACTTC
>TRBJ2-5|many|-|TRBV7-8
CASRGLGETQYF
TGTGCCAGCAGGGGACTTGGAGAGACCCAGTACTTC
>TRBJ1-3|few|TRBD1|TRBV19
CASSTERTGGGNTIYF
TGTGCCAGTAGTACCGAACGGACAGGGGGAGGAAACACCATATATTTT
>TRBJ1-2|many|-|TRBV14
CASSPAGRRLYGYTF
TGTGCCAGCAGCCCAGCGGGGAGACGACTCTATGGCTACACCTTC
>TRBJ1-3|-|-|TRBV25-1
CASVRHGSGNTIYF
TGTGCCAGCGTTAGACACGGCTCTGGAAACACCATATATTTT
>TRBJ2-7|few|-|TRBV6-6
CASSYAKGGALYEQYF
TGTGCCAGCAGTTACGCCAAGGGGGGGGCACTCTACGAGCAGTACTTC
>TRBJ2-3|-|-|TRBV15
CATSRDGLDTDTQYF
TGTGCCACCAGCAGAGATGGATTAGACACAGATACGCAGTATTTT
>TRBJ1-4|-|TRBD1|TRBV19
CASSGTGQGFGEKLFF
TGTGCCAGTAGTGGGACAGGACAGGGGTTCGGTGAAAAACTGTTTTTT
>TRBJ2-5|-|TRBD1|TRBV9
CASSPRTGSNQPQYF
TGTGCCAGCAGCCCGAGGACAGGGAGCAATCAGCCCCAGTACTTC
>TRBJ2-2|few|TRBD2|TRBV2
CASSEGFAGGPGELFF
TGTGCCAGCAGTGAAGGATTTGCGGGGGGGCCCGGGGAGCTGTTTTTT
>TRBJ1-4|-|-|TRBV15
CATSTSGAF
TGTGCCACCAGCACATCGGGGGCTTTT
>TRBJ2-5|few|-|TRBV18
CASSPPNEGQYF
TGTGCCAGCTCACCACCGAACGAAGGGCAGTACTTC